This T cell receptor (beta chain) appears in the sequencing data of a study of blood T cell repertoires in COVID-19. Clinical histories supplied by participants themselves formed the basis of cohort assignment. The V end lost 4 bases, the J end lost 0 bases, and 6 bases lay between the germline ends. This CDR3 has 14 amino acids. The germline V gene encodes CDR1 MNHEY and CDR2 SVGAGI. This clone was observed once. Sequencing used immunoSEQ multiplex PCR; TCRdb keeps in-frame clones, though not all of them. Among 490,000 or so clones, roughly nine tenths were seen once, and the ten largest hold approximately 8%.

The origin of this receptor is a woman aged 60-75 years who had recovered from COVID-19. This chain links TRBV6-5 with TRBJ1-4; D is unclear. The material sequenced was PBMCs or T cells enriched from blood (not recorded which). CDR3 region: CASSWSTTNEKLFF. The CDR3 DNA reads TGTGCCAGCAGTTGGTCTACAACTAATGAAAAACTGTTTTTT.